One and the same sample provided the 7 T cell receptor beta chains below, sequenced in a study of blood T cell repertoires in COVID-19. Sequencing used immunoSEQ multiplex PCR; TCRdb keeps in-frame clones, though not all of them. This table has fewer than 90,000 clones, 75% to 85% appearing once. The specimen sequenced was peripheral blood. These receptors all stem from a woman over 75 with acute or convalescent COVID-19.

V gene TRBV11-3 combines with J gene TRBJ2-1; D unresolved. There are 16 residues in the CDR3. Germline V gives CDR1 SGHNT, CDR2 YENEEA. The V end was cut by 1 base, the J end by 0 bases, with 10 bases between. The CDR3 region is CASSLGLSSSYNEQFF. As DNA, the CDR3 is TGTGCCAGCAGCTTAGGGTTATCGAGCTCCTACAATGAGCAGTTCTTC.

V and J are TRBV28 and TRBJ2-2; D may be TRBD1 (7 bases). Germline-derived CDR1 and CDR2 are MDHEN and SYDVKM. The CDR3 totals 16 residues. The V end was cut by 7 bases, the J end by 2 bases, with 17 bases between. The CDR3 loop is CASIIGGGRNTGELFF. The DNA of the CDR3 is TGTGCCAGCATCATCGGAGGGGGCAGAAACACCGGGGAGCTGTTTTTT.

The chain couples TRBV19 to TRBJ1-4, with 8 bases aligning to TRBD1. The CDR3 is made up of 17 amino acids. The V gene's germline CDR1 is LNHDA and CDR2 SQIVND (reference sequence). V lost 1 base, J lost 6 bases, and 10 bases stayed unmatched. Here the CDR3 reads CASSIGAGGEEYEKLFF. In nucleotides, the CDR3 is TGTGCCAGTAGTATAGGGGCAGGGGGCGAAGAATATGAAAAACTGTTTTTT.

There are a few counts of this clone. The chain has TRBV7-9 and TRBJ1-2; D ambiguous. The CDR3 runs 13 residues. The ends were cut back, 1 base at V and 5 bases at J, with 8 bases in the middle. Looked up from germline, CDR1 is SEHNR and CDR2 is FQNEAQ (reference sequence). CDR3 DNA: TGTGCCAGCAGCTTAGGGAGGCTATATGGCTACACCTTC. Its protein product is CASSLGRLYGYTF.

In this sample, this clone turned up a few times. The chain combines TRBV7-3 with TRBJ2-7; D is perhaps TRBD2 (6 bases). CDR1 is SGHTA and CDR2 is FQGTGA in the germline V gene. The CDR3 totals 15 residues. Trimming stripped 2 bases from V and 0 bases from J, with 11 bases between. DNA for the CDR3: TGTGCCAGCAGCTTAGACGGGACTTACTCCTACGAGCAGTACTTC. It yields the protein CASSLDGTYSYEQYF.

A remark on this clone: In the same sample, other DNA sequences code for this CDR3. The gene calls are TRBV5-1 and TRBJ2-6; 7 nucleotides agree with TRBD1. CDR1 is SGHRS, CDR2 YFSETQ, per germline. V lost 5 bases, J lost 2 bases, and 4 bases stayed unmatched. The CDR3 covers 15 residues. The CDR3 loop reads CASSLTGAGANVLTF. CDR3 nucleotides: TGCGCCAGCAGTCTCACAGGGGCTGGGGCCAACGTCCTGACTTTC.

V is TRBV5-1 and J is TRBJ2-7, with D perhaps matching TRBD2 (6 bases). The V end lost 0 bases, the J end lost 2 bases, and 12 bases lay between the germline ends. The germline CDR1 and CDR2 sequences are SGHRS and YFSETQ. The CDR3 consists of 15 residues. DNA of the CDR3: TGCGCCAGCAGCTTGGTCCAGGGACTGGCCTACGAGCAGTACTTC. This codes for CASSLVQGLAYEQYF.